This T cell receptor (beta chain) was profiled in a study of response to subunit inactivated influenza vaccine. This CDR3 has 14 residues. Germline-derived CDR1 and CDR2 are LGHNA and YSLEER. V lost 0 bases to trimming and J lost 5 bases, with 10 bases between them. MiXCR, applied by TCRdb to the RT-PCR reads, yields one record per CDR3 protein. The sample has around 190,000 distinct CDR3 sequences; around 8.8% are singletons. This chain connects TRBV4-3 to TRBJ1-2; D is perhaps TRBD1 (5 bases). Here the sequenced sample was non-naive T cells sorted from PBMCs, taken on the day of vaccination. The receptor's source is a man in his fifties who received an inactivated influenza vaccine. The CDR3 DNA sequence: TGCGCCAGCAGCCAAGAGGGGGAGGTTTATGGCTACACCTTC. This codes for CASSQEGEVYGYTF.